The 2 T cell receptor beta chains below all came from one sample that was sequenced in a study of T cell repertoires in cytomegalovirus infection. TCRdb reprocessed the reads via MiXCR and lists one record per CDR3 protein. Of about 830,000 distinct CDR3 sequences listed, about 30% were seen once; the top ten hold around 11%. These TCRs' antigens remain unknown. The specimen was cultured CD8+ T cells from PBMCs, collected from culture after CMV antigen stimulation. The receptors come from a human donor in good health (CMV status not recorded). Some clones in this sample may be carry-over from other donors' samples.

The chain has TRBV11-1 and TRBJ2-2, with unresolved D. With 6 bases removed from V and 2 bases from J, the gap between germline ends came to 7 bases. The V gene's germline CDR1 is SGHAT and CDR2 FQDESV (reference sequence). CDR3 size: 13 residues. CDR3 DNA: TGTGCCAGCAGATCAGAAAACACCGGGGAGCTGTTTTTT. Amino acids: CASRSENTGELFF.

The gene calls are TRBV19 and TRBJ1-2, with TRBD1 matching 7 bases. V lost 2 bases, J lost 5 bases, and 8 bases stayed unmatched. The CDR3 contains 15 residues. From germline, CDR1 is LNHDA and CDR2 SQIVND (reference sequence). CDR3 protein: CASSISGGQDYGYTF. CDR3 DNA: TGTGCCAGTAGTATAAGCGGCGGACAGGATTATGGCTACACCTTC.